This T cell receptor beta chain was recovered during a study of regulatory T cells in long-lasting Graves disease (dated by TCRdb to about 2021). For context, the study as a whole: To count as having persistent Graves' disease, a patient had to have received antithyroid drug treatment for over 5 years with TSH receptor autoantibodies remaining persistently positive. The study was registered as a clinical trial and conducted in China. Persistent Graves' disease patients were compared with newly diagnosed Graves' disease patients by peripheral blood TCR sequencing and RNA sequencing. Antithyroid drugs had been taken for 8.5 to 11 years on average by persistent Graves' disease patients in the clinical cohort. A total of 33 samples were covered by TCR sequencing, comprising some 13 persistent and about 20 newly diagnosed Graves' disease patients.

V loses 4 bases, J loses 5 bases, and the germline ends lie 11 bases apart. The CDR3 covers 13 residues, taking in both the cysteine and the phenylalanine. CDR3 DNA is the only sequence kept; it has 39 bases, read in frame from the first base. The germline V gene (reference sequence) gives CDR1 as LGHDT and CDR2 as YNNKEL. Interpreted using the paper, the time point label stands for: persistent/refractory GD, antithyroid drugs over 5 years with positive TRAb. RNA was extracted from PBMCs in TRIzol for both TCR sequencing and RNA sequencing. The diagnosis of Graves' disease was made according to American Thyroid Association guidelines. The patients came from an endocrinology department in Xi'an, China. Each patient gave about 10 milliliters of peripheral blood, collected in an EDTA anticoagulant tube. Ficoll Paque Plus density gradient separation was used to isolate PBMCs, and no additional T cell sorting was done. An Agilent 2100 Bioanalyzer and agarose gel were used to check RNA quality, while a NanoDrop 2000 measured RNA concentration.

General study outcomes and caveats: Only peripheral blood was studied, because thyroid tissue, the primary lesion, was inaccessible. The authors acknowledged the small sample size as a limitation that may reduce accuracy. Patients with persistent disease shared more public clonotypes (around 2,500) than newly diagnosed patients did (more than 900). Persistent disease showed preferential use of TRBV28, TRBJ1-2 and TRBJ2-5, whereas newly diagnosed disease favored TRBV20-1 and TRBJ2-1. Only the TCR beta chain was sequenced and analyzed. Persistent Graves' disease patients showed lower TCR Shannon entropy and fewer highly expanded clones than newly diagnosed patients, suggesting clonal expansion.

Library preparation employed multiplex PCR. Instrument on record: Illumina HiSeq 4000. iRepertoire HTBI primers and Arm-PCR amplification of CDR3 regions were used to construct TCR beta libraries. Gel purification was performed on PCR products prior to sequencing. Regarding the original processing steps: A total of roughly 65 TRBV and 14 TRBJ segments were identified across samples and were used for gene usage analysis of CDR3 amino acid clonotypes. COPE and FqMerger were used to merge filtered high-quality paired reads into contigs. BLAST was used to align contigs to the IMGT TRBV, TRBD and TRBJ reference genes, and CDR3 was defined following IMGT. Highly expanded clones were defined as clonotypes with a frequency above 0.1%. Shannon entropy served as the measure of repertoire diversity, while the Gini coefficient captured V-J evenness. Clonotypes shared by more than one individual were considered public. The raw public data were reprocessed by TCRdb itself: fastp quality trimming at Q25, MiXCR clonotype calling, in-frame beta chains only. For every CDR3 protein sequence, its rows merge into one entry that carries the most common genes and DNA. None of the V and J calls come from the authors' own analysis; TCRdb made them. This sample comprises hundreds of thousands of distinct CDR3 sequences, 21% of them detected only once. In total, the top ten clones hold around 15% of the sample.

This clonotype was counted ten times or more. Its cognate antigen has yet to be identified. The sample holds no much larger clone one base away, and base qualities are not on file. This material consisted of peripheral blood mononuclear cells (PBMCs), taken when the disease was refractory, from a patient treated with antithyroid drugs. The TCR comes from a female donor with Graves disease. The rearranged chain carries TRBV3-1 and TRBJ2-5; the D region possibly corresponds to TRBD1 (6 bases align). This receptor carries the CDR3 CASSLSRGETQYF. DNA sequence: TGTGCCAGCAGCCTCTCAAGGGGGGAGACCCAGTACTTC.